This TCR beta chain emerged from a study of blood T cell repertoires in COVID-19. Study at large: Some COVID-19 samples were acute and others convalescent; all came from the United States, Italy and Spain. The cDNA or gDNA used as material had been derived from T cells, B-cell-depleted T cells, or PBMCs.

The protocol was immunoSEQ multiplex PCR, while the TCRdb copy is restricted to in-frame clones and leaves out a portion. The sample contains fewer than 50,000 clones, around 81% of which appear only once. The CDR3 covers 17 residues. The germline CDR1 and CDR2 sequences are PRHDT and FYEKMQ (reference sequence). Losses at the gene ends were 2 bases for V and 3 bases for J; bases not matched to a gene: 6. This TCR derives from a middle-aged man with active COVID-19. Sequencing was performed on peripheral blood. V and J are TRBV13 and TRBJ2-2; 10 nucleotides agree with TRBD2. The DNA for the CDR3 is TGTGCCAGCAGCTTAAAAGCGGGGGGGCCCGACACCGGGGAGCTGTTTTTT. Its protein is CASSLKAGGPDTGELFF.